These 4 T cell receptor beta chains share one sample of origin, sequenced in a study of T cells in Graves' hyperthyroidism and ophthalmopathy. Amplified TCR beta CDR3 regions came from RNA transcripts. The HTBI set primed first-round TCR CDR3 RT-PCR. Each CDR3 protein is one row after TCRdb ran MiXCR on the multiplex PCR reads. The sample consists of around 520,000 distinct CDR3 sequences, about an eighth of them appearing once. The material sequenced was blood. Receptor source: a woman aged 18 to 35 with Graves' hyperthyroidism.

About this clonotype: One end of the junction varies from germline; a read error may be responsible. The V and J genes are TRBV7-7 and TRBJ2-1, with 8 bases lining up with TRBD1. Per germline, CDR1 SSHAT and CDR2 FNYEAQ (reference sequence). The CDR3 runs to 16 residues. CDR3 amino acids: CASSLGSGTGHNEQFF. The DNA for the CDR3 is TGTGCTAGCAGCTTAGGATCCGGGACAGGACACAATGAGCAGTTCTTC.

The rearrangement joins TRBV14 to TRBJ1-2, with D tentatively TRBD1 (5 bases). Germline CDR1 is SGHDN and CDR2 is FVKESK. Deletions cut 1 base from V and 3 bases from J, with 12 bases between. The CDR3 has 15 residues. The CDR3 spells CASSQVAPRDYGYTF. The CDR3 DNA is TGTGCCAGCAGCCAAGTCGCCCCCAGGGACTATGGCTACACCTTC.

Written as DNA, the CDR3 is TGTGCCAGCAGCACTCAGGGGAGCTCTGGAAACACCATATATTTT. Translating gives CASSTQGSSGNTIYF. V gene TRBV27 combines with J gene TRBJ1-3, with D possibly being TRBD1 (6 bases). The CDR3 is 15 residues long. CDR1 is MNHEY, CDR2 SMNVEV, per germline (reference sequence). Trimming left V 6 bases short and J 0 bases short, with 12 bases between.

The V and J genes are TRBV6-2 or TRBV6-3 and TRBJ2-1; TRBD1 might be the D (6 bases). Germline V gene data show CDR1 as MNHEY and CDR2 as SVGEGT. The CDR3 consists of 11 residues. Trimming pared 6 bases from V and 10 bases from J, leaving 10 bases between. The CDR3 region has the DNA TGTGCCAGCAGGAGGGACACCGAGCAGTTCTTC. Translated, it gives CASRRDTEQFF.